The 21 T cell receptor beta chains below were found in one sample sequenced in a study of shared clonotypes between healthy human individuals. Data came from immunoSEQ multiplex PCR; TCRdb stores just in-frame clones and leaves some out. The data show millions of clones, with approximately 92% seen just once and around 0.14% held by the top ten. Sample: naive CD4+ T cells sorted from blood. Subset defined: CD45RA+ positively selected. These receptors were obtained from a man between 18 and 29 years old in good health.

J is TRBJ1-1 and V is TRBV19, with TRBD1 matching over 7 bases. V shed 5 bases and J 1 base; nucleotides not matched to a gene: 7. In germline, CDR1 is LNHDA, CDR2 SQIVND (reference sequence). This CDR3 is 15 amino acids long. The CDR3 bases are TGTGCCAGTAGTGATCACAGGGGCGCGAACACTGAAGCTTTCTTT. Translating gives CASSDHRGANTEAFF.

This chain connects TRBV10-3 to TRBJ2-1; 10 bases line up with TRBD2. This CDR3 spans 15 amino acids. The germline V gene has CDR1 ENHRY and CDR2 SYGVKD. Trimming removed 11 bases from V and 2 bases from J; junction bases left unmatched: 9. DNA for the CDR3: TGTGCCTCAGGAACCGGGACTAGCGCCTACAATGAGCAGTTCTTC. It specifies CASGTGTSAYNEQFF.

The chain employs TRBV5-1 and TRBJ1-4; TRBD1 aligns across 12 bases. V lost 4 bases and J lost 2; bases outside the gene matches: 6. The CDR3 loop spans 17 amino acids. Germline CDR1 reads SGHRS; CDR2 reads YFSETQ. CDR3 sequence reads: CASSNRDRGRTNEKLFF. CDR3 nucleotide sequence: TGCGCCAGCAGCAATCGGGACAGGGGGCGGACTAATGAAAAACTGTTTTTT.

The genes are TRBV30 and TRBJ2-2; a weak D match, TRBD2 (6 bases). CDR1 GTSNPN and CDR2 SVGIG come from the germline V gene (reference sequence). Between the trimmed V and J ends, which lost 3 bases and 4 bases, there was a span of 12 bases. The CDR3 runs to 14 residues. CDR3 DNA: TGTGCCTGGAGACGGGGGATTGTCACCGGGGAGCTGTTTTTT. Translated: CAWRRGIVTGELFF.

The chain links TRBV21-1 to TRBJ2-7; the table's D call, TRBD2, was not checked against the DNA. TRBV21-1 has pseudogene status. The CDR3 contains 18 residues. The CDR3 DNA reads TGTGCCAGCAGCATTTGGTCCGGTGGGGGGGCGGTAAGACCCGAGCAGTACTTC. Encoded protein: CASSIWSGGGAVRPEQYF.

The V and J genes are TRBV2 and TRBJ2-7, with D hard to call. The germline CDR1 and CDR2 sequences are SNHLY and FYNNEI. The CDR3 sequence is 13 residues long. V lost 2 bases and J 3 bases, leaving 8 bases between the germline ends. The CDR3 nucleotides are TGTGCCAGCAGTGAAAGACTGCGCTACGAGCAGTACTTC. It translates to CASSERLRYEQYF. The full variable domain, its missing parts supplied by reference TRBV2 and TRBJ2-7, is EPEVTQTPSHQVTQMGQEVILRCVPISNHLYFYWYRQILGQKVEFLVSFYNNEISEKSEIFDDQFSVERPDGSNFTLKIRSTKLEDSAMYFCASSERLRYEQYFGPGTRLTVT.

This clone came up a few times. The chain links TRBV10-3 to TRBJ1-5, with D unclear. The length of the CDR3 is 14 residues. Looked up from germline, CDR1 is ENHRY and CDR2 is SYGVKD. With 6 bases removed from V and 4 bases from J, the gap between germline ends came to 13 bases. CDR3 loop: CAISATPGNQPQHF. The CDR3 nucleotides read TGTGCCATCAGCGCGACCCCTGGGAATCAGCCCCAGCATTTT.

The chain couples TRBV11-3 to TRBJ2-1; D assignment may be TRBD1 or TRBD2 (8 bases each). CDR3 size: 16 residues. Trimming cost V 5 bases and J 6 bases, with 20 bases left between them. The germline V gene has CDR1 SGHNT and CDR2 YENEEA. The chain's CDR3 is CASSTGGTGRGNEQFF. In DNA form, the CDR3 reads TGTGCCAGCAGCACGGGGGGGACAGGCCGGGGCAATGAGCAGTTCTTC.

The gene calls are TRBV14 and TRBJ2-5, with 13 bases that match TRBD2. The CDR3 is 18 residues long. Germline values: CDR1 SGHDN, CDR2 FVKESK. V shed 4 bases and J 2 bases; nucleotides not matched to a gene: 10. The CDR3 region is CASSPGTSGMGPQETQYF. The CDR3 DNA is TGTGCCAGCAGCCCGGGGACTAGCGGGATGGGACCTCAAGAGACCCAGTACTTC.

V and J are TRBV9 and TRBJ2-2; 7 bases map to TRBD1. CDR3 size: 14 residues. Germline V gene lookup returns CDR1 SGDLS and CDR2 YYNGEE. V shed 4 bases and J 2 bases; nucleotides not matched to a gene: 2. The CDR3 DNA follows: TGTGCCAGCAGCCGACAGGGTAACACCGGGGAGCTGTTTTTT. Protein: CASSRQGNTGELFF.

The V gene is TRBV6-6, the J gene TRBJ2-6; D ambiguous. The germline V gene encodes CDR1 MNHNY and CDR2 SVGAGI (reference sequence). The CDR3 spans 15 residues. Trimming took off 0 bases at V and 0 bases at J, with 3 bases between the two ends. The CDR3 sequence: CASSYSYSGANVLTF. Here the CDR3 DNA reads TGTGCCAGCAGTTACTCGTACTCTGGGGCCAACGTCCTGACTTTC.

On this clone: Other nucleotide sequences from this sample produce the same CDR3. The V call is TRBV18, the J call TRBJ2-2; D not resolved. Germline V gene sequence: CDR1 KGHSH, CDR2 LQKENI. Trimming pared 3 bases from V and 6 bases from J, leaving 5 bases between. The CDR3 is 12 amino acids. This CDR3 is CASSPGSGELFF. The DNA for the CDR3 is TGTGCCAGCTCACCGGGATCCGGGGAGCTGTTTTTT. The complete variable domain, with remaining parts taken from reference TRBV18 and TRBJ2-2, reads NAGVMQNPRHLVRRRGQEARLRCSPMKGHSHVYWYRQLPEEGLKFMVYLQKENIIDESGMPKERFSAEFPKEGPSILRIQQVVRGDSAAYFCASSPGSGELFFGEGSRLTVL.

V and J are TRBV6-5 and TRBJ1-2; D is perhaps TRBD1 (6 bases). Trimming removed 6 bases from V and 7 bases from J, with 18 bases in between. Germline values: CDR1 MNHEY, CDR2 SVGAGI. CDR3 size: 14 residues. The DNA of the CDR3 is TGTGCCAGCAGGATATCACAGGGAATCGGTGGCTACACCTTC. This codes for CASRISQGIGGYTF.

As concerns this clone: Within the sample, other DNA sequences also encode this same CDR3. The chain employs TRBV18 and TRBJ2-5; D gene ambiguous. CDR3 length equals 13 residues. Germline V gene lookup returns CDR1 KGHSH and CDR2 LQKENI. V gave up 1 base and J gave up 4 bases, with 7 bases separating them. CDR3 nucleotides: TGTGCCAGCTCACCACTTTCAGGAGAGACCCAGTACTTC. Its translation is CASSPLSGETQYF.

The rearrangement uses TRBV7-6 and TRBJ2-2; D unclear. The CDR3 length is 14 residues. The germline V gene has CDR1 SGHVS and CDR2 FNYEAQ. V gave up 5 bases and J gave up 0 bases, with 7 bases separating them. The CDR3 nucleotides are TGTGCCAGCAGCCTGGGATCGAACACCGGGGAGCTGTTTTTT. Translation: CASSLGSNTGELFF.

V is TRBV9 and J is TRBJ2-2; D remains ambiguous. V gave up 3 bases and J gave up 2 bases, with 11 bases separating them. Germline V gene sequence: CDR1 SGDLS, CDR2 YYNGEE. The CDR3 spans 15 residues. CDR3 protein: CASSAPDANTGELFF. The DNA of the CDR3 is TGTGCCAGCAGCGCCCCTGACGCCAACACCGGGGAGCTGTTTTTT. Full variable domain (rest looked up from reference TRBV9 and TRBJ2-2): DSGVTQTPKHLITATGQRVTLRCSPRSGDLSVYWYQQSLDQGLQFLIQYYNGEERAKGNILERFSAQQFPDLHSELNLSSLELGDSALYFCASSAPDANTGELFFGEGSRLTVL.

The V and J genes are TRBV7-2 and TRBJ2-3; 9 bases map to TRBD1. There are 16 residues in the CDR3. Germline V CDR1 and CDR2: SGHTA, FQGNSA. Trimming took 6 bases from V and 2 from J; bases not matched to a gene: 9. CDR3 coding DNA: TGTGCCAGCAGTCCCCACAGGGGGCAGCCCACAGATACGCAGTATTTT. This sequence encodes CASSPHRGQPTDTQYF.

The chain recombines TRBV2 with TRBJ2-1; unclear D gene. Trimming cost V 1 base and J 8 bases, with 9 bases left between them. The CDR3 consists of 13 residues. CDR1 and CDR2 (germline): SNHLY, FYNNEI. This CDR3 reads CASSEGGVHEQFF. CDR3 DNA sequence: TGTGCCAGCAGTGAAGGAGGAGTCCATGAGCAGTTCTTC.

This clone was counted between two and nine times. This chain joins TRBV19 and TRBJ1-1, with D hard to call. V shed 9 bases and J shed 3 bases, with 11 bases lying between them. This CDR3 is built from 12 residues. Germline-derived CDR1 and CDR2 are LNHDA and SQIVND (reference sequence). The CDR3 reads CASAPGDTEAFF. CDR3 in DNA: TGTGCCAGCGCACCGGGAGACACTGAAGCTTTCTTT.

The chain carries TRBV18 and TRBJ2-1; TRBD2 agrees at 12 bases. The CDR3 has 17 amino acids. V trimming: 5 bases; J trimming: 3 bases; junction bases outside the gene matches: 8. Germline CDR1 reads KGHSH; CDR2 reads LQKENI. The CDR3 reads CASSSTRTSGNYNEQFF. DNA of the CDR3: TGTGCCAGCTCATCGACCCGGACTAGCGGGAACTACAATGAGCAGTTCTTC.

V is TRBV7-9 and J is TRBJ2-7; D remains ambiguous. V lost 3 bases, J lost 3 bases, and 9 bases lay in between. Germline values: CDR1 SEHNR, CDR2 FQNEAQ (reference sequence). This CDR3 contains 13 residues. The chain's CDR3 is CASSLDPHYEQYF. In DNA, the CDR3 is TGTGCCAGCAGCTTGGATCCCCACTACGAGCAGTACTTC.